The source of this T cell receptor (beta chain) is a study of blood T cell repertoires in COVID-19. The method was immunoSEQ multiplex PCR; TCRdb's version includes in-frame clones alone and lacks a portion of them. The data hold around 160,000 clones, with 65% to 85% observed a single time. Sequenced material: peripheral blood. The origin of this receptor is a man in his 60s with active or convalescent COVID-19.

The CDR3: CASSPPGSYNEQFF. CDR3 sequence (DNA): TGTGCCAGCAGCCCCCCGGGTTCCTACAATGAGCAGTTCTTC. J is TRBJ2-1 and V is TRBV16; D not certain. The CDR3 extends over 14 amino acids. CDR1 and CDR2 (germline): KGHSY, FQNENV. Trimming stripped 4 bases from V and 1 base from J, with 8 bases between. The full variable domain, rest sourced from reference TRBV16 and TRBJ2-1, is GEEVAQTPKHLVRGEGQKAKLYCAPIKGHSYVFWYQQVLKNEFKFLISFQNENVFDETGMPKERFSAKCLPNSPCSLEIQATKLEDSAVYFCASSPPGSYNEQFFGPGTRLTVL.